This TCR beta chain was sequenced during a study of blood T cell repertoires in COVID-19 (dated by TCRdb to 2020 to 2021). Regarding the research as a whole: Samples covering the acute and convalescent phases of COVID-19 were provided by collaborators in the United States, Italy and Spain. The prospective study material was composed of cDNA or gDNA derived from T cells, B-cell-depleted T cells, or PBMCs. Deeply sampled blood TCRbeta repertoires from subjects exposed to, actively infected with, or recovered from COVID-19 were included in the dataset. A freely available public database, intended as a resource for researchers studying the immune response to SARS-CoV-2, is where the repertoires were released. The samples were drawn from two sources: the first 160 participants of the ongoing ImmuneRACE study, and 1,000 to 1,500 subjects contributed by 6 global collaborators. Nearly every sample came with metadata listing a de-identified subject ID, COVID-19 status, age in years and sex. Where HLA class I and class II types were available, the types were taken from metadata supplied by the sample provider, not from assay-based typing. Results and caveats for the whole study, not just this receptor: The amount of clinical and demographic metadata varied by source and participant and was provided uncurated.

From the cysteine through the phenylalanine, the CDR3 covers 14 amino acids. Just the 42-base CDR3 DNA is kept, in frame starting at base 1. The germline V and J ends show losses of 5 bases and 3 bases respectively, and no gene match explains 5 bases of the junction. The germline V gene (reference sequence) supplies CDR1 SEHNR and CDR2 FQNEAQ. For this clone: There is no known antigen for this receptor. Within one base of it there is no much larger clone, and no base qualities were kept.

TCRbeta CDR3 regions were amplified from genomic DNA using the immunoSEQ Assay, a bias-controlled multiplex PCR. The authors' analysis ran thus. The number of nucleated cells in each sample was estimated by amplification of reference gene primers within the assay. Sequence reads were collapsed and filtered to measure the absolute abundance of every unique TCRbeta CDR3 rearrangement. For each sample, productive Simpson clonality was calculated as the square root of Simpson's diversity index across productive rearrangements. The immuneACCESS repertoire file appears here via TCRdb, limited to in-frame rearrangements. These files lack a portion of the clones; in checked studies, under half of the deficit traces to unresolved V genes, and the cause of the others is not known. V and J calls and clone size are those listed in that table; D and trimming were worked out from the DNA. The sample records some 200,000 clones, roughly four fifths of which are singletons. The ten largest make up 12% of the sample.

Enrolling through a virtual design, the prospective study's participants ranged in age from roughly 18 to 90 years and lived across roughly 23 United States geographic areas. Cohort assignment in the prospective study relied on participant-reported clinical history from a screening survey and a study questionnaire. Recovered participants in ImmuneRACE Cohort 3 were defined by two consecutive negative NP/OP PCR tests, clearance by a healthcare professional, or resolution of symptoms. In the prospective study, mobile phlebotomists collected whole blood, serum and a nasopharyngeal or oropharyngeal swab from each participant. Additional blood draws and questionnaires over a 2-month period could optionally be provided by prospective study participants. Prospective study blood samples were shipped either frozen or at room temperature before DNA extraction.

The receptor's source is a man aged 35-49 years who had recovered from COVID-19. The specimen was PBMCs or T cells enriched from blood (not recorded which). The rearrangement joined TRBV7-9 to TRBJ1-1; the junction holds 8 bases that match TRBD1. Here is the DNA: TGTGCCAGCAGCCAAGGACAGGGTGACACTGAAGCTTTCTTT. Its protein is CASSQGQGDTEAFF.